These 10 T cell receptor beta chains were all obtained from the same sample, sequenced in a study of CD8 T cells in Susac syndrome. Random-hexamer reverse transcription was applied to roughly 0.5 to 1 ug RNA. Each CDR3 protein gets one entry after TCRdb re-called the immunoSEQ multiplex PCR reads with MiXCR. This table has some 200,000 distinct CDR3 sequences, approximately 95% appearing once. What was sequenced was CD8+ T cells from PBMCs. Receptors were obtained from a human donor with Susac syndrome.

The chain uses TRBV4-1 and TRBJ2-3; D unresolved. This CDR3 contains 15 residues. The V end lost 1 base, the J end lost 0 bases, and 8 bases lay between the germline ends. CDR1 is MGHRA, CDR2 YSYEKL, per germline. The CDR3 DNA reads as TGCGCCAGCAGCCAAGTTCCATCCAGCACAGATACGCAGTATTTT. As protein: CASSQVPSSTDTQYF.

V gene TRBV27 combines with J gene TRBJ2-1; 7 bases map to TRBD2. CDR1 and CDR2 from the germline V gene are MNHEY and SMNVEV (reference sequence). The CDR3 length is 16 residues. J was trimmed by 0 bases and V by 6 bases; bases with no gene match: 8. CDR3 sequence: CASSPKAGSSYNEQFF. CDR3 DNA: TGTGCCAGCAGCCCAAAAGCGGGGAGCTCCTACAATGAGCAGTTCTTC.

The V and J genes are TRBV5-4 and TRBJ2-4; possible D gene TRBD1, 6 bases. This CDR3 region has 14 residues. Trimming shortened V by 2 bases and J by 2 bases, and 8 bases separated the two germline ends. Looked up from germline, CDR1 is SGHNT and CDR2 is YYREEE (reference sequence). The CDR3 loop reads CASSFWGPKNIQYF. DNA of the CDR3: TGTGCCAGCAGCTTTTGGGGGCCCAAAAACATTCAGTACTTC.

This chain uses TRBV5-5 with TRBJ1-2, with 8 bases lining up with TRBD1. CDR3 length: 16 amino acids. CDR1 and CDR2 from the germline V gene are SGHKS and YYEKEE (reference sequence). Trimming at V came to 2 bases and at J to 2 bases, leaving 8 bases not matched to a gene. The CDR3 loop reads CASSFSQGAKNYGYTF. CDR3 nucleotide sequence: TGTGCCAGCAGCTTCTCGCAGGGGGCAAAAAACTATGGCTACACCTTC.

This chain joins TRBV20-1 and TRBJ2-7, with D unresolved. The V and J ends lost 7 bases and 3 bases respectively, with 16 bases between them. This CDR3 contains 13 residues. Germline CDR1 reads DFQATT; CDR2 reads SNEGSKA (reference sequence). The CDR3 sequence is CSGKALVLYEQYF. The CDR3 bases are TGCAGTGGTAAGGCCCTAGTGCTCTACGAGCAGTACTTC.

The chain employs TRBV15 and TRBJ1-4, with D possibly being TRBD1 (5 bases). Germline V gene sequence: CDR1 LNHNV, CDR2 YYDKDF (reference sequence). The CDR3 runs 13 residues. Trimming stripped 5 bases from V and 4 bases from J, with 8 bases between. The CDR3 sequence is CATSPGHNEKLFF. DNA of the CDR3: TGTGCCACCAGCCCAGGACATAATGAAAAACTGTTTTTT.

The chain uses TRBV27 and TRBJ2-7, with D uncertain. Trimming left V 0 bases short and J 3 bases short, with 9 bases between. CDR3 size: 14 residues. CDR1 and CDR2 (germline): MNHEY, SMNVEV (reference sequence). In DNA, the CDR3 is TGTGCCAGCAGTTTATCGCAGGCCAACTACGAGCAGTACTTC. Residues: CASSLSQANYEQYF.

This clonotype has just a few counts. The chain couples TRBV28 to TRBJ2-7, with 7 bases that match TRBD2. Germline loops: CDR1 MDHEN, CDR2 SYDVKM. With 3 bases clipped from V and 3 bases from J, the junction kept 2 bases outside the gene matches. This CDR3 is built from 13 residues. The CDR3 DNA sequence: TGTGCCAGCAGTTTCCCGGGGGGCTACGAGCAGTACTTC. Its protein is CASSFPGGYEQYF.

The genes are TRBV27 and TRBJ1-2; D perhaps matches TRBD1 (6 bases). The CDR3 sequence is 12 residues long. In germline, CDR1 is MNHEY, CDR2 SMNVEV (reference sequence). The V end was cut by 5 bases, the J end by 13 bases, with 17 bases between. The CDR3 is CASSKGDLWPTF. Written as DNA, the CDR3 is TGTGCCAGCAGTAAGGGGGATCTCTGGCCCACCTTC.

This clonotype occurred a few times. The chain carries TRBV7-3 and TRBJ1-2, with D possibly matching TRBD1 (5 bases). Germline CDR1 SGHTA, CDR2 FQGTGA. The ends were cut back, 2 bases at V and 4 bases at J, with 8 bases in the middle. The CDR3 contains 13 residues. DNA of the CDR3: TGTGCCAGCAGCTTAGGGGGAAGCTATGGCTACACCTTC. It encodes CASSLGGSYGYTF. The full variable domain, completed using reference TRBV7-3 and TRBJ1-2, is GAGVSQTPSNKVTEKGKYVELRCDPISGHTALYWYRQSLGQGPEFLIYFQGTGAADDSGLPNDRFFAVRPEGSVSTLKIQRTERGDSAVYLCASSLGGSYGYTFGSGTRLTVV.